The 4 T cell receptor beta chains reported below all come from one sample, sequenced in a study of patients and donors after allogeneic stem cell transplantation. In TCRdb, the RT-PCR reads were re-called with MiXCR into one record per CDR3 protein. The profile shows roughly 940,000 distinct CDR3 sequences, roughly 18% of them singletons. Source material: blood, either unsorted or a sorted T cell fraction (not recorded which). Receptors were obtained from a human donor who was either an allogeneic HSCT recipient or a stem cell or donor lymphocyte infusion donor (not recorded which). It is not recorded whose cells these are; they may come from a transplant donor.

The J gene is TRBJ2-2, the V gene TRBV24-1; D tentatively reads TRBD1 or TRBD2 (5 bases each). The CDR3 is 17 residues long. V lost 1 base to trimming and J lost 2 bases, with 13 bases between them. Germline lookup yields CDR1 KGHDR and CDR2 SFDVKD. The CDR3 coding sequence is TGTGCCACCAGTGATTTTAGGGCAGGGAGTAACACCGGGGAGCTGTTTTTT. Its protein product is CATSDFRAGSNTGELFF.

The V and J genes are TRBV6-5 and TRBJ2-5; D is uncertain. Germline V lookup: CDR1 MNHEY, CDR2 SVGAGI. This CDR3 is 13 amino acids long. The V end was cut by 0 bases, the J end by 5 bases, with 7 bases between. The DNA for the CDR3 is TGTGCCAGCAGTTACTCGATGCTGGAGACCCAGTACTTC. This gives the protein CASSYSMLETQYF.

In this sample, this clonotype turned up a few times. This sequence joins TRBV12-3 or TRBV12-4 and TRBJ1-1; D uncertain. This CDR3 is built from 13 residues. V was cut by 5 bases and J by 3 bases, with 10 bases left in between. CDR3 bases: TGTGCCAGCAGTATCGGACCGTACACTGAAGCTTTCTTT. Translated, it gives CASSIGPYTEAFF.

This clonotype turned up a few times. The chain couples TRBV29-1 to TRBJ2-1; 8 positions match TRBD1. The junction had 10 bases not matched to a gene; V was cut back by 3 bases and J by 6 bases. The CDR3 is 15 residues long. CDR1 is SQVTM, CDR2 ANQGSEA, per germline. This chain's CDR3 is CSVDHQGDRSNEQFF. CDR3 in DNA: TGCAGCGTTGATCATCAGGGGGACAGGAGCAATGAGCAGTTCTTC.